The subject of this entry is one TCR beta chain. This clonotype was detected a few times. The antigen this receptor binds is unknown. No quality values exist for individual bases; no much larger clone is one base distant. The roughly 39 donors, aged about 6 to 90 years, were systemically healthy Caucasian individuals from Russia. Each donor gave 8 to 10 milliliters of peripheral blood, collected into EDTA-treated Vacutainer tubes. Ficoll-Paque density-gradient centrifugation was used to isolate PBMCs, with at least 6.5 million obtained per sample. Trizol reagent was used to extract total RNA from PBMCs, with at least 5 micrograms per sample. For every donor, flow cytometry on a PBMC aliquot measured the percentage of naive CD45RAhigh/CD27high T cells. Receptor libraries were prepared by 5' RACE. The second PCR ran for roughly 7 to 11 cycles and used a J-beta primer mix along with a sample-barcoded 5' primer. A template-switch 5' adaptor carrying 12 random nucleotides introduced a unique molecular identifier onto each TCR beta cDNA molecule. Each sample yielded at least 2.5 million CDR3-containing paired-end reads. The Mint cDNA synthesis kit, primed by a TRBC-specific oligonucleotide, was used to synthesize first-strand cDNA from all RNA. All cDNA was treated with uracil-DNA glycosylase and then went through a first 18-cycle PCR with the universal primers M1SS and BC2_uni_R. Per the source publication's procedure: For normalization, 1 million high-quality reads, each with a distinct molecular identifier, were randomly selected from each sample. Instead of being binned into consensus sequences, reads with shared molecular identifiers were discarded. CDR3 identification, clonotype clustering and error correction used MiTCR with a Q25 quality threshold and the strictest error-elimination algorithm. Lower-bound total TCR beta diversity was estimated with a nonparametric unseen species model using Euler transformation. The public sequencing data were trimmed at Q25 with fastp and processed into clonotypes with MiXCR by TCRdb, which kept only in-frame beta chains. Each CDR3 protein gets just one entry, which takes the most common genes and DNA from the rows behind it. V and J calls and clone size were set by TCRdb, not the authors. The table for this sample lists around 1,900,000 distinct CDR3 sequences; roughly two fifths of them were counted only once. Roughly 23% of the sample rests with the top ten.

This record comes from a study of blood T cells in healthy people across ages (dated by TCRdb to 2013 to 2016). With respect to the entire study: Template switching captured roughly one uniquely barcoded TCR beta cDNA molecule per two T cells in model experiments. To avoid experimental bias, donors of different ages were randomly spread across the sequencing lanes. The study measured age-related changes in TCR beta repertoire diversity using deep sequencing normalized with unique cDNA molecular identifiers. For two donors (one aged 18 to 30 and one aged 80 or older), the study analyzed two additional independent replicas of 1 million unique cDNA reads from the same blood draw. Four age groups were formed from the donors: young (average 16 years), middle-aged (roughly 38), aged (62) and long-lived (82). General findings and caveats noted by the study authors: Compared with the aged group, more naive CD4+ T cells, fewer expanded clones and increased TCR diversity were shown by the long-lived group, suggesting age selection. Observed TCR beta diversity per million T cells fell roughly linearly with age, and a significant reduction was already apparent by age roughly 40. Because profiling used bulk unsorted PBMCs, naive and antigen-experienced compartments could not be compared conclusively. A strong correlation was found between observed TCR beta diversity and the percentage of naive T cells measured by flow cytometry. Because the CMV infection status of the donors was unknown, age-related changes in expanded clonotypes may potentially have been confounded. Total diversity estimates from one million sequenced T cells were considered lower bounds and underestimates.

The CDR3 goes from the cysteine to the phenylalanine over 12 residues. Of all the DNA, just the CDR3 is kept, 36 bases in frame from base 1. The junction shows trimming of 6 bases on V and 7 bases on J, plus 12 bases between the germline ends. The germline V gene gives CDR1 as SGHTA and CDR2 as FQGNSA. The clonotype was recovered from a human donor in good health. The chain couples TRBV7-2 to TRBJ2-5; no confident D gene assignment can be made. What was sequenced was blood. The encoded CDR3 is CASSLFVGTQYF. The DNA reads as follows: TGTGCCAGCAGTCTCTTCGTGGGGACCCAGTACTTC.